A single T cell receptor (beta chain) is shown here with its context. What it binds is unknown. CDR3 size: 15 residues. Trimming cost V 6 bases and J 4 bases, with 16 bases left between them. CDR1 is LNHDA, CDR2 SQIVND, per germline (reference sequence). The repertoire was sequenced with immunoSEQ multiplex PCR; TCRdb's copy has only in-frame clones and lacks some. Of about 83,000 clones in the sample, more than 75% were seen once. The data derive from a study of T cell responses to AZD1222 COVID-19 vaccine. General study results and limits: Spike regions recognized by vaccine-associated CD4 TCRs spanned the protein, led by 160-218 and 743-854. Elevations in Spike-specific TCR breadth and depth followed administration of two AZD1222 doses. Sampled repertoires all dated from after the peak T cell response.

The receptor was derived from an adult in good health. The source material was peripheral blood, sampled on day 0 of MenACWY control vaccination. The gene calls are TRBV19 and TRBJ1-3; D gene unclear. CDR3 nucleotide sequence: TGTGCCAGTAGCCGAGGAGGAGCAACAGGAAACACCATATATTTT. Its translation is CASSRGGATGNTIYF.